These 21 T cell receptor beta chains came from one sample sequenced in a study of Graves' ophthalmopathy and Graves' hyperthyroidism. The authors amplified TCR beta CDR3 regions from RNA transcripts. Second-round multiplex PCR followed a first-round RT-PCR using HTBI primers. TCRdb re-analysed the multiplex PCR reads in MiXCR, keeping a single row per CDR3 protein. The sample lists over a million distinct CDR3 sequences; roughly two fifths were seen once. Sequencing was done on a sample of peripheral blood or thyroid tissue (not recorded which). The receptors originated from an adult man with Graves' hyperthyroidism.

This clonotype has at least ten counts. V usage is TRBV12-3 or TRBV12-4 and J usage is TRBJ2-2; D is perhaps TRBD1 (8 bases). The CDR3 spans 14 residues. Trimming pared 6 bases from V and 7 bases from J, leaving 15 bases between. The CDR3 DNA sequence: TGTGCCAGCAGCGACAGGGGAGGGCGCGGGGAGCTGTTTTTT. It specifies CASSDRGGRGELFF.

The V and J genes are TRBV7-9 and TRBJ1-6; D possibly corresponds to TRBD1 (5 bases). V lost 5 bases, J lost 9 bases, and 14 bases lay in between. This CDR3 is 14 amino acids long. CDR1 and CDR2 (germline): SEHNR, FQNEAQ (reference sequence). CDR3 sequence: CASSPRGGVSPLHF. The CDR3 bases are TGTGCCAGCAGCCCGCGGGGAGGGGTTTCACCCCTCCACTTT.

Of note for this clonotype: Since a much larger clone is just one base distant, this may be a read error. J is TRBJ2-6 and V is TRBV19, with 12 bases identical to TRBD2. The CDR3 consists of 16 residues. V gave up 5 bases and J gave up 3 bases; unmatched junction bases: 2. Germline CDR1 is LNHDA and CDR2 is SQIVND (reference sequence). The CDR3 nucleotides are TGTGCCAGTAGTTCACTAGCGGGAGGTGGGGCCAACGTCCTGACTTTC. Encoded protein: CASSSLAGGGANVLTF.

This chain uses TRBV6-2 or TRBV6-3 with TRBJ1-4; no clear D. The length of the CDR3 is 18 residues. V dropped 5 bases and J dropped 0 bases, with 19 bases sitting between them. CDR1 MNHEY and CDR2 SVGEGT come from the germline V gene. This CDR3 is CASSEVRGGYATNEKLFF. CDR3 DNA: TGTGCCAGCAGTGAAGTTCGTGGCGGGTATGCAACTAATGAAAAACTGTTTTTT.

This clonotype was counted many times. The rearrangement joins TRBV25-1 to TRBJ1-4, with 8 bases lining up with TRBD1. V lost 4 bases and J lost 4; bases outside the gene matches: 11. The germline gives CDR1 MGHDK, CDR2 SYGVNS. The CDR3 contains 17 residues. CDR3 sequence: CASSVGTGGGFNEKLFF. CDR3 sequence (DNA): TGTGCCAGCAGTGTTGGGACAGGAGGAGGATTTAATGAAAAACTGTTTTTT.

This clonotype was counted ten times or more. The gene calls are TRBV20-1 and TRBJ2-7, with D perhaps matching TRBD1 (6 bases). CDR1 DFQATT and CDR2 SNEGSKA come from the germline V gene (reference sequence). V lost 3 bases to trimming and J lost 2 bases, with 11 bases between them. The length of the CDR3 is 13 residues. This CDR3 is CSASTGTTYEQYF. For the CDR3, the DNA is TGCAGTGCTAGTACAGGGACCACCTACGAGCAGTACTTC.

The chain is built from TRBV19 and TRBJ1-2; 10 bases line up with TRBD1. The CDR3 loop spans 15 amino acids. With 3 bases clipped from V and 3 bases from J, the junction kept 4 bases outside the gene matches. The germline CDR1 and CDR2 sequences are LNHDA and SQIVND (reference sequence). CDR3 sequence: CASSIPGQGDYGYTF. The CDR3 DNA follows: TGTGCCAGTAGTATTCCTGGACAGGGGGACTATGGCTACACCTTC. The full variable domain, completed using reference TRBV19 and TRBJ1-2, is DGGITQSPKYLFRKEGQNVTLSCEQNLNHDAMYWYRQDPGQGLRLIYYSQIVNDFQKGDIAEGYSVSREKKESFPLTVTSAQKNPTAFYLCASSIPGQGDYGYTFGSGTRLTVV.

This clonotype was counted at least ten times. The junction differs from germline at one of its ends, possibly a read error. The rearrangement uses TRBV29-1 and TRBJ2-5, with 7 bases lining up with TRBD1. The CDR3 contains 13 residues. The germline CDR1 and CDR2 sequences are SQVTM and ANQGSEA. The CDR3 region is CSVGWDRQEPQYF. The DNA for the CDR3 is TGCAGCGTTGGTTGGGACAGACAAGAGCCCCAGTACTTC.

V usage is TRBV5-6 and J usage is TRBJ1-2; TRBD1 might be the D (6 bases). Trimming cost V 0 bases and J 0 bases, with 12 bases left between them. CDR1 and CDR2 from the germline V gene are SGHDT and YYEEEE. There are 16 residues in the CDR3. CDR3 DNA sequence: TGTGCCAGCAGCTTGGACAGGGCCCTTTCTAACTATGGCTACACCTTC. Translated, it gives CASSLDRALSNYGYTF.

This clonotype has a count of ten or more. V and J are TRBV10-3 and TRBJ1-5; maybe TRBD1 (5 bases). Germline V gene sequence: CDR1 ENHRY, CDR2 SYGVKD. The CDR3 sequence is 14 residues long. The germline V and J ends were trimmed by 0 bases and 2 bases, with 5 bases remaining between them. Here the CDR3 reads CAISESRGNQPQHF. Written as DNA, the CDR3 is TGTGCCATCAGTGAGTCCAGGGGCAATCAGCCCCAGCATTTT.

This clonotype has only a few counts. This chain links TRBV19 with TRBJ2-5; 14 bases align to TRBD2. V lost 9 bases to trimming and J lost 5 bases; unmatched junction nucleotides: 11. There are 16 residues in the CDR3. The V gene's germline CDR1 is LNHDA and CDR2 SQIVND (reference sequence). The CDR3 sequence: CASSPGTSGSIETQYF. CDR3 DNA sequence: TGTGCCAGCAGCCCAGGGACTAGCGGGAGCATCGAGACCCAGTACTTC.

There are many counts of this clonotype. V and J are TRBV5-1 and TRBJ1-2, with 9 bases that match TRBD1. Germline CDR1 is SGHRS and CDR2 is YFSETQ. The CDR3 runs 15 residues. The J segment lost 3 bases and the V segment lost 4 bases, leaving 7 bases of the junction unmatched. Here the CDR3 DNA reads TGCGCCAGCAGCCCCGGACAGGGGATCGACTATGGCTACACCTTC. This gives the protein CASSPGQGIDYGYTF. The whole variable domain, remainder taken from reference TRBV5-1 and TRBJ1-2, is KAGVTQTPRYLIKTRGQQVTLSCSPISGHRSVSWYQQTPGQGLQFLFEYFSETQRNKGNFPGRFSGRQFSNSRSEMNVSTLELGDSALYLCASSPGQGIDYGYTFGSGTRLTVV.

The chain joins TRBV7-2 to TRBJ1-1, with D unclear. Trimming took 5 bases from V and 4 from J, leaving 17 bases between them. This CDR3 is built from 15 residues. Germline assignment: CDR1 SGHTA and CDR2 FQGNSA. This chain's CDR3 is CASSPWINSGTEAFF. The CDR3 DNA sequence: TGTGCCAGCAGCCCCTGGATCAACTCGGGCACTGAAGCTTTCTTT.

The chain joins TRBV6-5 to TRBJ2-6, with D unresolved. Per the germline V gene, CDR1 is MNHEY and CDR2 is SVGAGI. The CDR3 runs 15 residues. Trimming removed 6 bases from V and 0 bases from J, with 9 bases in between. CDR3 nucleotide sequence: TGTGCCAGCAGCCAAGCGCGCTCTGGGGCCAACGTCCTGACTTTC. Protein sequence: CASSQARSGANVLTF.

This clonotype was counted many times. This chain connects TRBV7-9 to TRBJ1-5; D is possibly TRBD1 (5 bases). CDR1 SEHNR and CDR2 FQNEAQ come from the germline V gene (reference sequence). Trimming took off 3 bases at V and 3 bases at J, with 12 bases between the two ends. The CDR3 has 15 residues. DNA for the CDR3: TGTGCCAGCAGCTTGGGGGAAACAACCAATCAGCCCCAGCATTTT. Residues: CASSLGETTNQPQHF. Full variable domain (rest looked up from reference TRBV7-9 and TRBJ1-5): DTGVSQNPRHKITKRGQNVTFRCDPISEHNRLYWYRQTLGQGPEFLTYFQNEAQLEKSRLLSDRFSAERPKGSFSTLEIQRTEQGDSAMYLCASSLGETTNQPQHFGDGTRLSIL.

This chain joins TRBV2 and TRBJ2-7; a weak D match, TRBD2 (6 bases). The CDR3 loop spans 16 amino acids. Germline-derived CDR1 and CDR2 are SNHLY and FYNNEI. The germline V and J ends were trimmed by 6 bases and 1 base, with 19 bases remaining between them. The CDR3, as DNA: TGTGCCAGCAGCGGAGAGATGCGGGACGTTTCCTACGAGCAGTACTTC. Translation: CASSGEMRDVSYEQYF.

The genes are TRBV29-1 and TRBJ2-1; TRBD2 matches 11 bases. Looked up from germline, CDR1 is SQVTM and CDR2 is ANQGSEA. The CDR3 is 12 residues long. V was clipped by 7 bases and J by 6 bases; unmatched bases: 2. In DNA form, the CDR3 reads TGCAGCGCCGGACTAGCGGGCAATGAGCAGTTCTTC. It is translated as CSAGLAGNEQFF.

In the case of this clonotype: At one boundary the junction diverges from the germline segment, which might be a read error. CDR3 nucleotides: TGCAGCGTTGAAGGCCGGATGAACACCGGGGAGCTGTACTTC. This translates into CSVEGRMNTGELYF. V and J are TRBV29-1 and TRBJ2-7; TRBD2 might be the D (5 bases). The CDR3 loop spans 14 amino acids. Germline lookup yields CDR1 SQVTM and CDR2 ANQGSEA.

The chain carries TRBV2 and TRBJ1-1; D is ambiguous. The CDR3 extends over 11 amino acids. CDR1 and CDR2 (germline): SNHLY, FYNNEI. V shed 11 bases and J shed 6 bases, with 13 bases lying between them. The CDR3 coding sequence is TGTGCCGGCATACGAGGAGCTGAAGCTTTCTTT. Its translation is CAGIRGAEAFF.

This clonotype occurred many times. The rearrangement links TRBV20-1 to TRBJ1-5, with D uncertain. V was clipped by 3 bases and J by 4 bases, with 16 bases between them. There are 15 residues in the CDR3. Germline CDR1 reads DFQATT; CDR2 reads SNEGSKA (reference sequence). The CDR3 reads CSASPTDPRNQPQHF. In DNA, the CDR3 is TGCAGTGCTAGTCCGACGGACCCGCGAAATCAGCCCCAGCATTTT.

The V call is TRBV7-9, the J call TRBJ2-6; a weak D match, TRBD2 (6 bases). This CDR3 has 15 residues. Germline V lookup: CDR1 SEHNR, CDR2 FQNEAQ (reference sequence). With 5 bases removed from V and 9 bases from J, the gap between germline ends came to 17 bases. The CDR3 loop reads CASSPQRRAGNVLTF. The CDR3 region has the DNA TGTGCCAGCAGCCCTCAAAGGAGGGCCGGCAACGTCCTGACTTTC.